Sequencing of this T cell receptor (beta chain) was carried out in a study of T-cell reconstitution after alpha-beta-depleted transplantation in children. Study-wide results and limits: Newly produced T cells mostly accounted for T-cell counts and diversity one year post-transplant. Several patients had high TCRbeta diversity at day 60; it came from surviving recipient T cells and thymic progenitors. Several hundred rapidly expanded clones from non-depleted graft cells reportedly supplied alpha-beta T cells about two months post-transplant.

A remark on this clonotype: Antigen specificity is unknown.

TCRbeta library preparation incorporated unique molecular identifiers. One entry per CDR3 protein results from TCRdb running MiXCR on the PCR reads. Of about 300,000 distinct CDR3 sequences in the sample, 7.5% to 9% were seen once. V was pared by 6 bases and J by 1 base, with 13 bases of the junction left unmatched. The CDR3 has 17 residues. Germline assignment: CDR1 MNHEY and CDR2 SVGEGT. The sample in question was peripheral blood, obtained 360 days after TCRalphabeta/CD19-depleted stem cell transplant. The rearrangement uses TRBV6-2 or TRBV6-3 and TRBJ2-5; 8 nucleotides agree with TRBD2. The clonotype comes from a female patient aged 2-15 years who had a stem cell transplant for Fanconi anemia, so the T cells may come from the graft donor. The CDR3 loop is CASSPPRRGDLQETQYF. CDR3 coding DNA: TGTGCCAGCAGCCCCCCTAGGCGGGGGGATCTCCAAGAGACCCAGTACTTC.